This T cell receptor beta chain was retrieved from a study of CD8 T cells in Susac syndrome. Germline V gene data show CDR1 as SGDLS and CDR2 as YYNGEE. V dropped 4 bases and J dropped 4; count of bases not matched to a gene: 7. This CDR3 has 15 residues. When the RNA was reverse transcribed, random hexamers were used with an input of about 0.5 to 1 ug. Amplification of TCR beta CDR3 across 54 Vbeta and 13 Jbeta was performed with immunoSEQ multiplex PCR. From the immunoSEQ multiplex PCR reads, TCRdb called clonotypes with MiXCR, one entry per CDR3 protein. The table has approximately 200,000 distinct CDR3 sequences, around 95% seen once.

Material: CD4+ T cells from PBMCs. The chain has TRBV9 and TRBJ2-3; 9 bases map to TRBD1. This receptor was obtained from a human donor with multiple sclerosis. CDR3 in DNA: TGTGCCAGCAGCTCCCGGGACAGGGACCCAGATACGCAGTATTTT. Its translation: CASSSRDRDPDTQYF. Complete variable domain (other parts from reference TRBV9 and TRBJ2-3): DSGVTQTPKHLITATGQRVTLRCSPRSGDLSVYWYQQSLDQGLQFLIQYYNGEERAKGNILERFSAQQFPDLHSELNLSSLELGDSALYFCASSSRDRDPDTQYFGPGTRLTVL.